A selection of T cell receptor beta chains follows, all from one sample in a study of cytomegalovirus exposure and HLA in healthy donors. Produced via immunoSEQ multiplex PCR; TCRdb's table is partial and in-frame only. The sample lists around 68,000 clones; about 70% were seen once. Sequences were obtained from PBMCs. These receptor sequences come from a woman aged 25 to 39 in good health and CMV-seronegative. The CDR3 runs from the conserved cysteine through the conserved F or W. The D gene is left open where the match is weak. Expanded clones are given a class, and other clones once, few, many or no size at all.

D gene: -; clone size: -; V gene: TRBV4-2; J gene: TRBJ1-2; CDR3 DNA: TGTGCCAGCAGCCAAGATTGGGCAGGGCGGGGGGGCTACACCTTC; CDR3 protein: CASSQDWAGRGGYTF
D gene: -; clone size: once; V gene: TRBV4-2; J gene: TRBJ1-2; CDR3 DNA: TGTGCCAGCAGCCAAGATAACGGGGACTATGGCTACACCTTC; CDR3 protein: CASSQDNGDYGYTF
D gene: -; clone size: -; V gene: TRBV9; J gene: TRBJ2-7; CDR3 DNA: TGTGCCAGCGGACAGCACTACGAGCAGTACTTC; CDR3 protein: CASGQHYEQYF
D gene: TRBD2; clone size: -; V gene: TRBV19; J gene: TRBJ2-1; CDR3 DNA: TGTGCCAGTAGTTGGGCTAGCGGGGGGAATGAGCAGTTCTTC; CDR3 protein: CASSWASGGNEQFF
D gene: -; clone size: -; V gene: TRBV29-1; J gene: TRBJ2-7; CDR3 DNA: TGCGCGACAGGTCAGGGATACGAGCAGTACTTC; CDR3 protein: CATGQGYEQYF
D gene: TRBD1; clone size: -; V gene: TRBV10-3; J gene: TRBJ1-6; CDR3 DNA: TGTGCCAGCCGGGACAGGGACTCACCCCTCCACTTT; CDR3 protein: CASRDRDSPLHF
D gene: TRBD2; clone size: few; V gene: TRBV7-9; J gene: TRBJ2-1; CDR3 DNA: TGTGCCAGCAGCGCGACTAGCGGGGGGGCCAATGAGCAGTTCTTC; CDR3 protein: CASSATSGGANEQFF
D gene: TRBD1; clone size: few; V gene: TRBV10-3; J gene: TRBJ1-1; CDR3 DNA: TGTGCCATCAGCCAGACAGGGGGGGGAATAGGCACTGAAGCTTTCTTT; CDR3 protein: CAISQTGGGIGTEAFF
D gene: TRBD1; clone size: few; V gene: TRBV27; J gene: TRBJ1-5; CDR3 DNA: TGTGCCAGCAGTTGGGACAGGGAGAGTCAGCCCCAGCATTTT; CDR3 protein: CASSWDRESQPQHF
D gene: -; clone size: -; V gene: TRBV18; J gene: TRBJ2-6; CDR3 DNA: TGTGCCAGCTCACCTATGGGCGGACAGGGGACTAGACCTGGGGCCAACGTCCTGACTTTC; CDR3 protein: CASSPMGGQGTRPGANVLTF
D gene: -; clone size: -; V gene: TRBV7-8; J gene: TRBJ2-1; CDR3 DNA: TGTGCCAGCAGCTCTAGGCCTGGGACTTACAATGAGCAGTTCTTC; CDR3 protein: CASSSRPGTYNEQFF
D gene: TRBD1; clone size: few; V gene: TRBV7-9; J gene: TRBJ2-1; CDR3 DNA: TGTGCCAGCAGCCCCCGGACAGGGCCCGGTGAGCAGTTCTTC; CDR3 protein: CASSPRTGPGEQFF
D gene: TRBD1; clone size: -; V gene: TRBV5-5; J gene: TRBJ2-7; CDR3 DNA: TGTGCCAGCAGCCAGGGCTACGACAGGGGGTACGAGCAGTACTTC; CDR3 protein: CASSQGYDRGYEQYF
D gene: -; clone size: -; V gene: TRBV7-9; J gene: TRBJ1-5; CDR3 DNA: TGTGCCAGCAGCTTGGCCGCAATTGGGACAAGGAGCAATCAGCCCCAGCATTTT; CDR3 protein: CASSLAAIGTRSNQPQHF
D gene: TRBD2; clone size: few; V gene: TRBV28; J gene: TRBJ2-1; CDR3 DNA: TGTGCCAGCAGTCCCTCCCCTCAGCGGGGGCTTCACAGGAAGCAGTTCTTC; CDR3 protein: CASSPSPQRGLHRKQFF
D gene: TRBD2; clone size: once; V gene: TRBV7-3; J gene: TRBJ2-5; CDR3 DNA: TGTGCCAGCAGCTTAGGACTAGCGGGGGTGGAGACCCAGTACTTC; CDR3 protein: CASSLGLAGVETQYF
D gene: TRBD1; clone size: -; V gene: TRBV7-9; J gene: TRBJ1-2; CDR3 DNA: TGTGCCAGCAGCCCCCCCCACGACAGGGACGACTATGGCTACACCTTC; CDR3 protein: CASSPPHDRDDYGYTF
D gene: -; clone size: -; V gene: TRBV27; J gene: TRBJ1-1; CDR3 DNA: TGTTCCAAAAAACGACAGTTGAACACTGAAGCTTTCTTT; CDR3 protein: CSKKRQLNTEAFF
D gene: -; clone size: -; V gene: TRBV7-9; J gene: TRBJ2-4; CDR3 DNA: TGTGCCAGCAGCTTAACGTGGGCGCTAGCCAAAAACATTCAGTACTTC; CDR3 protein: CASSLTWALAKNIQYF
D gene: TRBD1; clone size: once; V gene: TRBV25-1; J gene: TRBJ1-5; CDR3 DNA: TGTGCCAGCAGTGAAAGGGACAGGGGAGACGATCAGCCCCAGCATTTT; CDR3 protein: CASSERDRGDDQPQHF
D gene: TRBD1; clone size: few; V gene: TRBV10-1; J gene: TRBJ1-5; CDR3 DNA: TGCGCCAGCGGACAGGGAAACAATCAGCCCCAGCATTTT; CDR3 protein: CASGQGNNQPQHF
D gene: TRBD2; clone size: -; V gene: TRBV29-1; J gene: TRBJ2-1; CDR3 DNA: TGCAGCGTTGCGGAGGGCGGGGGTAAACCGCAGTTCTTC; CDR3 protein: CSVAEGGGKPQFF
D gene: TRBD1; clone size: -; V gene: TRBV5-1; J gene: TRBJ1-1; CDR3 DNA: TGCGCCAGCAGCTACACAGGGGGTCGTGAAGCTTTCTTT; CDR3 protein: CASSYTGGREAFF
D gene: TRBD1; clone size: few; V gene: TRBV7-2; J gene: TRBJ2-7; CDR3 DNA: TGTGCCAGCAGCTCTGGGACAGCTTTTTACGAGCAGTACTTC; CDR3 protein: CASSSGTAFYEQYF
D gene: -; clone size: -; V gene: TRBV10-1; J gene: TRBJ2-3; CDR3 DNA: TGCGCCAGCAGTGCCCAGGTCACAGATACGCAGTATTTT; CDR3 protein: CASSAQVTDTQYF
D gene: -; clone size: -; V gene: TRBV27; J gene: TRBJ1-1; CDR3 DNA: TGTGCCGCCGGGGGGACGGGGTATAACACTGAAGCTTTCTTT; CDR3 protein: CAAGGTGYNTEAFF